One and the same sample provided the 25 T cell receptor beta chains below, sequenced in a study of T cell clones after liver transplantation. TCRdb's copy holds only in-frame clones and misses some; the assay was immunoSEQ multiplex PCR. The sample yields some 57,000 clones, roughly three quarters seen once. The source material was CD4+ T cells from blood, sampled at the 22-month timepoint. Receptors originate from a human patient who received a liver transplant. Part of the T cells may come from the graft donor.

This chain joins TRBV30 and TRBJ1-3; D call uncertain. The CDR3 length is 11 residues. V was trimmed by 5 bases and J by 4 bases, leaving 6 bases between them. Germline CDR1 GTSNPN, CDR2 SVGIG (reference sequence). Written as DNA, the CDR3 is TGTGCCTGGGCCTACGGAAACACCATATATTTT. Protein product: CAWAYGNTIYF.

This clone has just a few counts. The V call is TRBV5-1, the J call TRBJ1-4, with D maybe TRBD1 (6 bases). V lost 3 bases and J 4 bases, leaving 10 bases between the germline ends. This CDR3 is 14 amino acids long. Germline V gene lookup returns CDR1 SGHRS and CDR2 YFSETQ. This CDR3 is CASSWAGDNEKLFF. The CDR3 coding sequence is TGCGCCAGCAGCTGGGCAGGGGATAATGAAAAACTGTTTTTT.

The chain uses TRBV9 and TRBJ1-5; the D gene is possibly TRBD1 (6 bases). This CDR3 has 15 amino acids. V was shortened by 0 bases and J by 7 bases, with 14 bases between the two germline ends. Germline V gene data show CDR1 as SGDLS and CDR2 as YYNGEE. CDR3 sequence: CASSVGVGGRQPQHF. As DNA, the CDR3 is TGTGCCAGCAGCGTAGGGGTAGGGGGACGACAGCCCCAGCATTTT.

The V gene is TRBV11-3, the J gene TRBJ2-3; D is perhaps TRBD2 (7 bases). V was clipped by 5 bases and J by 3 bases, with 15 bases between them. This CDR3 region has 15 residues. Germline loops: CDR1 SGHNT, CDR2 YENEEA. Written as DNA, the CDR3 is TGTGCCAGCAGCCCCCGAGAGGGGGGGACAGATACGCAGTATTTT. It encodes CASSPREGGTDTQYF.

The J gene is TRBJ1-6, the V gene TRBV7-9; 7 bases are a match to TRBD1. CDR3 length: 17 amino acids. Germline values: CDR1 SEHNR, CDR2 FQNEAQ (reference sequence). J was trimmed by 4 bases and V by 1 base; bases with no gene match: 7. The chain's CDR3 is CASSLVPGQQYNSPLHF. CDR3 in DNA: TGTGCCAGCAGCTTAGTCCCGGGACAGCAGTATAATTCACCCCTCCACTTT.

The chain couples TRBV10-2 to TRBJ1-1, with D uncertain. The CDR3 is 12 residues long. Trimming pared 6 bases from V and 0 bases from J, leaving 5 bases between. Germline CDR1 and CDR2: WSHSY and SAAADI. CDR3 in amino acids: CASSAMNTEAFF. Written as DNA, the CDR3 is TGCGCCAGCAGCGCGATGAACACTGAAGCTTTCTTT.

V and J are TRBV6-1 and TRBJ1-5; tentatively, D is TRBD1 (6 bases). The CDR3 covers 13 residues. V was clipped by 6 bases and J by 3 bases, with 9 bases between them. The germline V gene has CDR1 MNHNS and CDR2 SASEGT. The CDR3 here is CASSRDNNQPQHF. The CDR3 DNA follows: TGTGCCAGCAGCCGGGACAACAATCAGCCCCAGCATTTT.

This clone has only a few counts. The chain carries TRBV11-1 and TRBJ1-3; no definite D call. From germline, CDR1 is SGHAT and CDR2 FQDESV (reference sequence). V lost 5 bases and J 8 bases, leaving 13 bases between the germline ends. This CDR3 is built from 13 residues. In DNA, the CDR3 is TGTGCCAGCAGCCCCAGACGTCGAGACACCATATATTTT. Amino acids: CASSPRRRDTIYF. Full variable domain (rest looked up from reference TRBV11-1 and TRBJ1-3): EAEVAQSPRYKITEKSQAVAFWCDPISGHATLYWYRQILGQGPELLVQFQDESVVDDSQLPKDRFSAERLKGVDSTLKIQPAELGDSAMYLCASSPRRRDTIYFGEGSWLTVV.

The sample holds a few counts of this clone. This chain uses TRBV2 with TRBJ1-2; D remains unclear. Trimming pared 4 bases from V and 6 bases from J, leaving 9 bases between. CDR3 length equals 12 residues. CDR1 is SNHLY, CDR2 FYNNEI, per germline. CDR3 region: CASSATNNGYTF. DNA for the CDR3: TGTGCCAGCAGTGCCACAAACAATGGCTACACCTTC.

The V gene is TRBV10-3, the J gene TRBJ2-1; 8 bases map to TRBD1. With 7 bases clipped from V and 1 base from J, the junction kept 12 bases outside the gene matches. In germline, CDR1 is ENHRY, CDR2 SYGVKD. The CDR3 is 17 residues long. The CDR3 DNA is TGTGCCATCAAGGCGCAGGGGGCTACGAAGTCCTACAATGAGCAGTTCTTC. It codes for CAIKAQGATKSYNEQFF.

The rearrangement uses TRBV11-2 and TRBJ1-3; the D is unclear. Germline V gene lookup returns CDR1 SGHAT and CDR2 FQNNGV. Trimming removed 4 bases from V and 0 bases from J, with 10 bases in between. The length of the CDR3 is 15 residues. This chain's CDR3 is CASSSSHVSGNTIYF. The CDR3 bases are TGTGCCAGCAGCTCATCCCACGTCTCTGGAAACACCATATATTTT.

The V gene is TRBV6-6, the J gene TRBJ1-2; D not resolved. The CDR3 runs 15 residues. The germline V gene has CDR1 MNHNY and CDR2 SVGAGI (reference sequence). V was pared by 0 bases and J by 1 base, with 9 bases between. Here the CDR3 reads CASSYSNMDNYGYTF. CDR3 DNA sequence: TGTGCCAGCAGTTACTCGAATATGGATAACTATGGCTACACCTTC.

This clone was seen only a few times. This chain uses TRBV4-2 with TRBJ1-2, with TRBD1 matching over 9 bases. V dropped 0 bases and J dropped 8; count of bases not matched to a gene: 13. This CDR3 is 17 amino acids long. Germline assignment: CDR1 LGHNA and CDR2 YNFKEQ. CDR3 amino acids: CASSQDAGTGFSMGYTF. The CDR3 DNA is TGTGCCAGCAGCCAAGATGCCGGGACAGGGTTCTCTATGGGCTACACCTTC.

This clone was seen once. The chain uses TRBV30 and TRBJ2-3; 10 nucleotides align to TRBD2. The CDR3 loop spans 13 amino acids. The J segment lost 7 bases and the V segment lost 5 bases, leaving 6 bases of the junction unmatched. Looked up from germline, CDR1 is GTSNPN and CDR2 is SVGIG (reference sequence). The CDR3 sequence: CAWGTSVLNTQYF. CDR3 coding DNA: TGTGCCTGGGGGACTAGCGTACTGAATACGCAGTATTTT.

V usage is TRBV4-2 and J usage is TRBJ1-1; D gene ambiguous. Germline lookup yields CDR1 LGHNA and CDR2 YNFKEQ. The CDR3 consists of 14 residues. With 0 bases removed from V and 3 bases from J, the gap between germline ends came to 8 bases. CDR3 DNA: TGTGCCAGCAGCCAAGATCCCGCGGACACTGAAGCTTTCTTT. This encodes CASSQDPADTEAFF.

The chain joins TRBV4-2 to TRBJ1-1; TRBD1 matches at 10 bases. The junction had 3 bases not matched to a gene; V was cut back by 2 bases and J by 3 bases. The CDR3 extends over 15 amino acids. CDR1 and CDR2 from the germline V gene are LGHNA and YNFKEQ. The CDR3 DNA reads TGTGCCAGCAGCCAAAGGGACAGGGGTTACACTGAAGCTTTCTTT. Its protein is CASSQRDRGYTEAFF.

The CDR3 DNA reads as TGTGCCAGCAGCTTAGCGGGGGTGGGTTACGAGCAGTACTTC. Translation gives CASSLAGVGYEQYF. This chain uses TRBV7-6 with TRBJ2-7; perhaps D is TRBD1 or TRBD2 (5 bases each). The CDR3 is 14 amino acids. Looked up from germline, CDR1 is SGHVS and CDR2 is FNYEAQ. The V gene lost 0 bases and the J gene lost 4 bases, with 10 bases spanning the gap.

The chain joins TRBV10-3 to TRBJ1-2, with D possibly TRBD1 on 5 matching bases. The V gene lost 5 bases and the J gene lost 8 bases, with 18 bases spanning the gap. CDR1 and CDR2 from the germline V gene are ENHRY and SYGVKD. The CDR3 sequence is 14 residues long. In DNA, the CDR3 is TGTGCCATCAGTCGAATTCTGGACAACCGGGGCTACACCTTC. It codes for CAISRILDNRGYTF.

The chain employs TRBV4-1 and TRBJ1-1; 7 bases map to TRBD1. The CDR3 runs 14 residues. Per germline, CDR1 MGHRA and CDR2 YSYEKL. Trimming took 4 bases from V and 1 from J; bases not matched to a gene: 3. As DNA, the CDR3 is TGCGCCAGCAGCCCGGACAGGTGGAACACTGAAGCTTTCTTT. Protein product: CASSPDRWNTEAFF.

This rearrangement joins TRBV2 to TRBJ2-1; D is undetermined. Germline V gene data show CDR1 as SNHLY and CDR2 as FYNNEI. The germline V and J ends were trimmed by 6 bases and 0 bases, with 6 bases remaining between them. The CDR3 has 13 residues. The CDR3 reads CASRPFSYNEQFF. The CDR3 nucleotides are TGTGCCAGCAGACCTTTCTCCTACAATGAGCAGTTCTTC.

In DNA, the CDR3 is TGTGCCAGCAGGGATACAGGGGGCCCCAGGAACGAGCAGTACTTC. This sequence encodes CASRDTGGPRNEQYF. J is TRBJ2-7 and V is TRBV6-1; 9 nucleotides match TRBD1. The junction had 11 bases not matched to a gene; V was cut back by 6 bases and J by 5 bases. This CDR3 has 15 amino acids. Germline values: CDR1 MNHNS, CDR2 SASEGT.

The genes are TRBV10-2 and TRBJ2-7; perhaps TRBD2 as D (7 bases). CDR3 length equals 13 residues. V was trimmed by 10 bases and J by 3 bases, leaving 16 bases between them. Germline values: CDR1 WSHSY, CDR2 SAAADI. CDR3 bases: TGCGCCACTGACGGGGGGCAGGGCTACGAGCAGTACTTC. Encoded protein: CATDGGQGYEQYF.

This chain links TRBV5-4 with TRBJ2-2; 10 bases match TRBD1. V shed 4 bases, J shed 0 bases, and the junction held 3 bases outside the gene matches. This CDR3 has 16 residues. Germline CDR1 is SGHNT and CDR2 is YYREEE (reference sequence). CDR3 sequence reads: CASSLGQGANTGELFF. The CDR3 DNA follows: TGTGCCAGCAGCCTAGGACAGGGGGCGAACACCGGGGAGCTGTTTTTT.

The J gene is TRBJ2-4, the V gene TRBV19; D uncertain. Germline-derived CDR1 and CDR2 are LNHDA and SQIVND (reference sequence). This CDR3 is 14 amino acids long. Trimming shortened V by 1 base and J by 1 base, and 5 bases separated the two germline ends. CDR3 DNA: TGTGCCAGTAGTATAGTAGGGGCCAAAAACATTCAGTACTTC. It codes for CASSIVGAKNIQYF. The full variable domain, completed using reference TRBV19 and TRBJ2-4, is DGGITQSPKYLFRKEGQNVTLSCEQNLNHDAMYWYRQDPGQGLRLIYYSQIVNDFQKGDIAEGYSVSREKKESFPLTVTSAQKNPTAFYLCASSIVGAKNIQYFGAGTRLSVL.

J is TRBJ2-5 and V is TRBV5-4; no definite D call. The CDR3 loop spans 12 amino acids. Per the germline V gene, CDR1 is SGHNT and CDR2 is YYREEE (reference sequence). Trimming shortened V by 3 bases and J by 2 bases, and 5 bases separated the two germline ends. CDR3 sequence (DNA): TGTGCCAGCAGCTGGCAGCAAGAGACCCAGTACTTC. Its protein is CASSWQQETQYF.